Each of the 4 T cell receptor beta chains below was sequenced from the same sample in a study of control samples from healthy donors and cancer patients. Measured with immunoSEQ multiplex PCR; TCRdb has only the in-frame clones, and not every one. The data show roughly 130,000 clones, 90% seen once. Sequencing was carried out using blood. These receptors all stem from a man between 18 and 35 years old in good health.

The rearrangement links TRBV27 to TRBJ1-5; TRBD1 is a possible D gene (6 bases). V gave up 5 bases and J gave up 5 bases, with 16 bases separating them. Germline CDR1 and CDR2: MNHEY and SMNVEV (reference sequence). The length of the CDR3 is 15 residues. In DNA form, the CDR3 reads TGTGCCAGCAGTCCGCGTGACAGGACCTATCAGCCCCAGCATTTT. Its translation is CASSPRDRTYQPQHF.

The rearrangement uses TRBV4-3 and TRBJ2-1, with a weak D call TRBD2 (6 bases). The germline gives CDR1 LGHNA, CDR2 YSLEER. The CDR3 length is 16 residues. V was shortened by 0 bases and J by 8 bases, with 17 bases between the two germline ends. DNA for the CDR3: TGCGCCAGCAGCCAAGAACACGGGACTGCAATGCATGAGCAGTTCTTC. It yields the protein CASSQEHGTAMHEQFF.

V usage is TRBV19 and J usage is TRBJ1-1; D is perhaps TRBD1 (5 bases). This CDR3 comprises 13 residues. Trimming removed 7 bases from V and 4 bases from J, with 13 bases in between. CDR1 LNHDA and CDR2 SQIVND come from the germline V gene (reference sequence). CDR3 bases: TGTGCCAGTATGGTGACAGAATCCACTGAAGCTTTCTTT. Translating gives CASMVTESTEAFF.

This rearrangement joins TRBV4-1 to TRBJ2-3, with D perhaps assigned TRBD1 or TRBD2 (5 bases each). Germline V gene data show CDR1 as MGHRA and CDR2 as YSYEKL. Trimming cost V 6 bases and J 5 bases, with 21 bases left between them. The CDR3 loop spans 16 amino acids. CDR3 sequence (DNA): TGCGCCAGCAGAAAGGAGGCAGGGCCGAGAGGAGATACGCAGTATTTT. Encoded protein: CASRKEAGPRGDTQYF.